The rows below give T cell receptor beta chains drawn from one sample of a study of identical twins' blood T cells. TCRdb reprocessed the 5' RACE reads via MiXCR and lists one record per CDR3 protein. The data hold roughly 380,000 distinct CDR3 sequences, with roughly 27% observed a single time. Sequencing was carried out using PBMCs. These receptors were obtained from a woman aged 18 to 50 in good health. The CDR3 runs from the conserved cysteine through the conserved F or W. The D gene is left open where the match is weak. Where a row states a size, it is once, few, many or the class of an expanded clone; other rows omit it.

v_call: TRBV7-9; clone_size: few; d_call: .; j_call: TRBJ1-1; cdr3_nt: TGTGCCAGCAGCCCATACAGGCTGAACACTGAAGCTTTCTTT; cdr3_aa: CASSPYRLNTEAFF
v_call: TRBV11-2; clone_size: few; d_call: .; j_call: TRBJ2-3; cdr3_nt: TGTGCCAGCAGCCCAGTGCCGCAGTATTTT; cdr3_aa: CASSPVPQYF
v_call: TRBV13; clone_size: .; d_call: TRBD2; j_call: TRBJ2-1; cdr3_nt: TGTGCCAGCAGCCATTTGGGACTAGCGAACAATGAGCAGCTCTTC; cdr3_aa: CASSHLGLANNEQLF
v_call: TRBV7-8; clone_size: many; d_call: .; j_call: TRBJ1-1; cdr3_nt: TGTGCCAGCAGCTTCGGGCGCGGCACTGAAGCTTTCTTT; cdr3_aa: CASSFGRGTEAFF
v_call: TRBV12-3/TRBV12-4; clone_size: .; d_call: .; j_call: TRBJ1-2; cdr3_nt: TGTGCCAGCAGCCACGACAGAGACTATGGCTACACCTTC; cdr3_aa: CASSHDRDYGYTF
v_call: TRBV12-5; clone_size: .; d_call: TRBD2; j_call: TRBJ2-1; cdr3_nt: TGTGCTAGTGTCGGGACTAGCGGGAGCCGGGAGCAGTTCTTC; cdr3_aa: CASVGTSGSREQFF
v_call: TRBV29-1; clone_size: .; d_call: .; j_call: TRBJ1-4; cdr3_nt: TGCAGCGTTGAAGATGACAGCTCTAATGAAAAACTGTTTTTT; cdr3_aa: CSVEDDSSNEKLFF
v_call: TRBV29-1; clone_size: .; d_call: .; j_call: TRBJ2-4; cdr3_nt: TGCAGCGTTGAAGGTGGGCAGGGAGACATTCAGTACTTC; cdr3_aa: CSVEGGQGDIQYF
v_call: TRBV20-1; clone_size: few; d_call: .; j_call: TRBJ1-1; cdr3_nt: TGTAGAGGGACGTTGAACACTGAAGCTTTCTTT; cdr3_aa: CRGTLNTEAFF
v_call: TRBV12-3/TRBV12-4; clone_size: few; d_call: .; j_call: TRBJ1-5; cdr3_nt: TGTGCCAGCAGTGGGGGTTTCACTCAGCCCCAGCATTTT; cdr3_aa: CASSGGFTQPQHF